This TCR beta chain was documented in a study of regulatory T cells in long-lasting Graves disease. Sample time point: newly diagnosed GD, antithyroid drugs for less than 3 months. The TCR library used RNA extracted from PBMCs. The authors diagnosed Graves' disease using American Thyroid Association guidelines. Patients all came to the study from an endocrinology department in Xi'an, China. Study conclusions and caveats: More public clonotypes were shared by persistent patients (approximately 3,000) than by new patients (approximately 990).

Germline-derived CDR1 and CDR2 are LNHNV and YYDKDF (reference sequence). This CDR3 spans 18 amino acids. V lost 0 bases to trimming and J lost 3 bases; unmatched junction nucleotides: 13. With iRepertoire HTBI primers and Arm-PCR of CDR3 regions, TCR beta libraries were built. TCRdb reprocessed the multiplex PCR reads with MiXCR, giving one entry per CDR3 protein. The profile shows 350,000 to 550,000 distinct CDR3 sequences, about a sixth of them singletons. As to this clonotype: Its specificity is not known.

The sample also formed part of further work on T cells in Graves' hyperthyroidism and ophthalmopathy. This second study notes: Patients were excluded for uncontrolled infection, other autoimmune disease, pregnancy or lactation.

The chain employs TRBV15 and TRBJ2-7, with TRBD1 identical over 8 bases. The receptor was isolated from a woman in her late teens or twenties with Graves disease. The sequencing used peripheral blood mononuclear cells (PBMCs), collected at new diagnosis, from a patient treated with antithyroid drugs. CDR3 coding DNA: TGTGCCACCAGCAGAGATTCTCAGGGGGCCTCTCAGGTCTACGAGCAGTACTTC. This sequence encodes CATSRDSQGASQVYEQYF.